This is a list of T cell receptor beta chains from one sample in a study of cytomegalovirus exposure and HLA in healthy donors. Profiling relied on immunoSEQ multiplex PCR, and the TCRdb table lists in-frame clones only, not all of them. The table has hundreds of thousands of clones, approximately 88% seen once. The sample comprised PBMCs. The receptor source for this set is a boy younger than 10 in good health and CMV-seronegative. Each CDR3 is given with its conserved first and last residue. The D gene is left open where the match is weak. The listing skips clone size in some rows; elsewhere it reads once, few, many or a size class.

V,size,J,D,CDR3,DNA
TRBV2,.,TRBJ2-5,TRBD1,CASRDRPLGEQYF,TGTGCCAGCAGGGACAGGCCTCTGGGGGAGCAGTACTTC
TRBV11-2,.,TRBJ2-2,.,CASSLDPAGRTGELFF,TGTGCCAGCAGCTTAGATCCGGCAGGGCGCACCGGGGAGCTGTTTTTT
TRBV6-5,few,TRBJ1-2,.,CASSDPRRHYGYTF,TGTGCCAGCAGTGACCCCAGGAGGCACTATGGCTACACCTTC
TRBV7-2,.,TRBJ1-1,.,CASKGGGALNTEAFF,TGTGCCAGCAAGGGAGGTGGGGCCCTGAACACTGAAGCTTTCTTT
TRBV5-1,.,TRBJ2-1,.,CASSFAGIDEQFF,TGCGCCAGCAGCTTCGCGGGTATAGATGAGCAGTTCTTC
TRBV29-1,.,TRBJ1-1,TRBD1,CSAGGTGALDTEAFF,TGCAGCGCCGGGGGGACAGGGGCCTTGGACACTGAAGCTTTCTTT
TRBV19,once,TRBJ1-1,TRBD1,CASSGEETGYTEAFF,TGTGCCAGTAGTGGAGAGGAGACAGGGTACACTGAAGCTTTCTTT
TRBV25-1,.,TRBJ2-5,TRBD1,CASAGTGGIEETQYF,TGTGCCAGCGCCGGGACAGGGGGCATCGAAGAGACCCAGTACTTC
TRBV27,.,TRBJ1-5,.,CASSPYVGQFSNQPQHF,TGTGCCAGCAGCCCTTATGTTGGTCAGTTTAGCAATCAGCCCCAGCATTTT
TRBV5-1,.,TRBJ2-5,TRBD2,CASSLGGGFETQYF,TGCGCCAGCAGCTTGGGGGGGGGTTTCGAGACCCAGTACTTC
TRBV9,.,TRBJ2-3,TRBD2,CASSVDAGGPTDTQYF,TGTGCCAGCAGCGTAGACGCGGGGGGGCCCACAGATACGCAGTATTTT
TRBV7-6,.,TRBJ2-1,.,CASSSLTAASYNEQFF,TGTGCCAGCAGCTCCCTAACAGCGGCGTCCTACAATGAGCAGTTCTTC
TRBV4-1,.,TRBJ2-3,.,CASSQAKGGYTDTQYF,TGCGCCAGCAGCCAAGCAAAAGGGGGATACACAGATACGCAGTATTTT
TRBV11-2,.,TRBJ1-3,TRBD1,CASSLGDRYRNTIYF,TGTGCCAGCAGCTTAGGGGACAGGTATCGAAACACCATATATTTT
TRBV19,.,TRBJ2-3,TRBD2,CASSWTSGSTDTQYF,TGTGCCAGTAGCTGGACTAGCGGAAGCACAGATACGCAGTATTTT
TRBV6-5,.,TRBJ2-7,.,CASSYRPRGYEQYF,TGTGCCAGCAGTTACCGGCCCAGGGGATACGAGCAGTACTTC
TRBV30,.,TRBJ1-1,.,CAWSGGGNTEAFF,TGTGCCTGGAGCGGGGGGGGGAACACTGAAGCTTTCTTT
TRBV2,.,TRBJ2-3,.,CASPQGRAGTF,TGTGCCAGCCCGCAGGGACGAGCGGGTACTTTT
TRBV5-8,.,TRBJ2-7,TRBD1,CASSWWTGGYEQYF,TGTGCCAGCAGCTGGTGGACAGGGGGGTACGAGCAGTACTTC
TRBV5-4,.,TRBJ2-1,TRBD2,CASSYLGLAGGHEQFF,TGTGCCAGCAGCTACCTGGGACTAGCGGGGGGACATGAGCAGTTCTTC
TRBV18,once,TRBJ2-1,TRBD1,CASYPGTAYNEQFF,TGTGCCAGCTACCCCGGGACAGCTTACAATGAGCAGTTCTTC
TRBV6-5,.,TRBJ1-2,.,CASSYANSPSGGYTF,TGTGCCAGCAGTTACGCGAATAGCCCCTCGGGTGGCTACACCTTC
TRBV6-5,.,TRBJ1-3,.,CAIGRASGNTIYF,TGTGCCATAGGGAGGGCCTCTGGAAACACCATATATTTT
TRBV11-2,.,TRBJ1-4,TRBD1,CASSLGGQGVYNEKLFF,TGTGCCAGCAGCTTAGGGGGACAGGGGGTGTACAATGAAAAACTGTTTTTT
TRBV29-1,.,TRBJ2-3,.,CSVDSRLSYTQYF,TGCAGCGTTGACTCCCGACTATCCTATACGCAGTATTTT
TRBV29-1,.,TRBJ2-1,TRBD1,CSVDLTGGYNEQFF,TGCAGCGTTGATTTGACAGGGGGCTACAATGAGCAGTTCTTC
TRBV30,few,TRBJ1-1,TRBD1,CAWSETYRDRLNTEAFF,TGTGCCTGGAGTGAAACCTACCGGGACAGACTGAACACTGAAGCTTTCTTT
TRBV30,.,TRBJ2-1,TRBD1,CAWKEDRGSYNEQFF,TGTGCCTGGAAGGAGGACAGGGGGTCATACAATGAGCAGTTCTTC
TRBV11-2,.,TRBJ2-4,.,CASSSVRGKSKNIQYF,TGTGCCAGCAGCTCCGTCAGGGGAAAGAGCAAAAACATTCAGTACTTC
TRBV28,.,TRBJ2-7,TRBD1,CASSLSGQGRNYEQYF,TGTGCCAGCAGTTTATCCGGACAGGGACGGAACTACGAGCAGTACTTC
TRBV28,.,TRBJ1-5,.,CASSGYGSNQPQHF,TGTGCCAGCAGTGGCTACGGGAGCAATCAGCCCCAGCATTTT
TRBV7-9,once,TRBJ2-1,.,CASSLIIMSSYNEQFF,TGTGCCAGCAGCTTAATTATTATGAGCTCCTACAATGAGCAGTTCTTC